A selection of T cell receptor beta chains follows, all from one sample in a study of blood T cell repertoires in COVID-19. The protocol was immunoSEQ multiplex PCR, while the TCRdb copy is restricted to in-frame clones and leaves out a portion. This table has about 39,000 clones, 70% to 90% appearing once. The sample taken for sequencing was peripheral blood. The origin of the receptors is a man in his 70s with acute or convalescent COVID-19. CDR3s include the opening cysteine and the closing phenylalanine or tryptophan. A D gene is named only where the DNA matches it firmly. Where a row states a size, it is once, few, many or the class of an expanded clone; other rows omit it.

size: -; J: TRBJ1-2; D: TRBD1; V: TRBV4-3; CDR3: CASSQTFFGQGNYGYTF; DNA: TGCGCCAGCAGCCAAACATTTTTTGGACAGGGGAACTATGGCTACACCTTC
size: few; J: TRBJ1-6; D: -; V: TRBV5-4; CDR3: CASSGERRVSPLHF; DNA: TGTGCCAGCAGCGGGGAGCGGAGAGTCTCACCCCTCCACTTT
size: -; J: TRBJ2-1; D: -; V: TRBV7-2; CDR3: CASSLGTGPGLKQFF; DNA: TGTGCCAGCAGCTTAGGAACGGGTCCCGGCCTCAAGCAGTTCTTC
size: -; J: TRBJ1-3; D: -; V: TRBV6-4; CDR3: CASSEEPQGTTIYF; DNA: TGTGCCAGCAGTGAGGAACCCCAGGGAACCACCATATATTTT
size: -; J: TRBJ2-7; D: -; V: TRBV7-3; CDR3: CASSVTGTSEQYF; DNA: TGTGCCAGCAGCGTTACAGGGACGTCCGAGCAGTACTTC
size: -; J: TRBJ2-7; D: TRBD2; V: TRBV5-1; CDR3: CASSSSGAYEQYF; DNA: TGCGCCAGCAGCTCTAGCGGGGCGTACGAGCAGTACTTC
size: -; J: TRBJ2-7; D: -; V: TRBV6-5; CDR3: CASRQGLNTYEQYF; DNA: TGTGCCAGCAGACAGGGACTAAACACTTACGAGCAGTACTTC
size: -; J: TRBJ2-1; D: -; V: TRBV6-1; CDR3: CASREAREQFF; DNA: TGTGCCAGCAGGGAAGCGAGAGAGCAGTTCTTC
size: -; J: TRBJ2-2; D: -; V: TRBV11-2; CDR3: CASSLRQGDTGELFF; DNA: TGTGCCAGCAGCTTACGTCAGGGTGACACCGGGGAGCTGTTTTTT
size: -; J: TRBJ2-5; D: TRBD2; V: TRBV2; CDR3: CASSEARWTSGRGQETQYF; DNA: TGTGCCAGCAGTGAAGCGCGTTGGACTAGCGGCCGGGGTCAAGAGACCCAGTACTTC
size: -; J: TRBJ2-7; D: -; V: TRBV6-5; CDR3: CASSYSSGGSSYEQYF; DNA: TGTGCCAGCAGTTACTCGTCAGGGGGGAGCTCCTACGAGCAGTACTTC
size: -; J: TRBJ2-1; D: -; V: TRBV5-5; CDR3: CASSLAEGGGYNEQFF; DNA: TGTGCCAGCAGCTTGGCCGAGGGAGGAGGGTACAATGAGCAGTTCTTC
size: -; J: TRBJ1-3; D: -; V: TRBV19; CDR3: CASSTASSAGNTIYF; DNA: TGTGCCAGTAGTACTGCATCGTCCGCGGGAAACACCATATATTTT
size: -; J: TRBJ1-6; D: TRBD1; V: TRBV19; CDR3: CASSPGQGNSPLHF; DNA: TGTGCCAGTAGCCCGGGACAGGGTAATTCACCCCTCCACTTT
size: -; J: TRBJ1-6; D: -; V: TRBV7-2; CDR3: CASSFKQGTLYNSPLHF; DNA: TGTGCCAGCAGCTTCAAACAGGGCACACTATATAATTCACCCCTCCACTTT
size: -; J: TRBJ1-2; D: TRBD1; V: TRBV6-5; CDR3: CASRDGTDYGYTF; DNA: TGTGCCAGCAGGGATGGGACAGACTATGGCTACACCTTC
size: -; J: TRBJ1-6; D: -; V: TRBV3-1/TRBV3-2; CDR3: CASSHGQFNSPLHF; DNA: TGTGCCAGCAGCCACGGACAGTTTAATTCACCCCTCCACTTT
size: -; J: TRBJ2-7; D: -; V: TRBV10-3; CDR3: CAISESPLQGYEQYF; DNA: TGTGCCATCAGTGAGTCCCCCTTACAGGGTTACGAGCAGTACTTC
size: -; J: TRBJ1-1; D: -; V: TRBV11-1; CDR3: CASTHGGNTEAFF; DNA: TGTGCCAGCACCCACGGAGGGAACACTGAAGCTTTCTTT
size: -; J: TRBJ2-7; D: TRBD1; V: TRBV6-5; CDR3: CASSRDRGYEQYF; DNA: TGTGCCAGCAGTAGGGACAGGGGCTACGAGCAGTACTTC
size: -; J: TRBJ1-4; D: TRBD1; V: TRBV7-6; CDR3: CASSPGQRYATNEKLFF; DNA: TGTGCCAGCAGCCCGGGACAGAGATATGCAACTAATGAAAAACTGTTTTTT
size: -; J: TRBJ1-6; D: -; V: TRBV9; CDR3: CASSGRGSGQNSPLHF; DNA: TGTGCCAGCAGCGGTCGTGGGTCAGGGCAAAATTCACCCCTCCACTTT
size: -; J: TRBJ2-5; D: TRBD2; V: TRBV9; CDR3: CASSVALAGALNQETQYF; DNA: TGTGCCAGCAGCGTAGCCCTAGCGGGAGCCCTCAATCAAGAGACCCAGTACTTC
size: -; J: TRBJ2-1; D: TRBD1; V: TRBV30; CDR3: CAWSVNRGSSYNEQFF; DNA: TGTGCCTGGAGTGTAAACAGGGGAAGCTCCTACAATGAGCAGTTCTTC
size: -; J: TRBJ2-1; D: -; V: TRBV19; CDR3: CASSMGAAPYNEQFF; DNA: TGTGCCAGTAGTATGGGGGCCGCCCCCTACAATGAGCAGTTCTTC
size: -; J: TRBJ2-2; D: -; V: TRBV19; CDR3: CASSPTPPGSGELFF; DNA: TGTGCCAGTAGCCCCACCCCCCCCGGGTCCGGGGAGCTGTTTTTT
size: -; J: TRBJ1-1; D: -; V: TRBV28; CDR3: CASSLRQPEAFF; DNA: TGTGCCAGCAGTTTAAGACAGCCGGAAGCTTTCTTT
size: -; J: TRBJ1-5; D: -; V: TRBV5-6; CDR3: CASTSAGRNQPQHF; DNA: TGTGCCAGCACCTCCGCAGGCCGCAATCAGCCCCAGCATTTT
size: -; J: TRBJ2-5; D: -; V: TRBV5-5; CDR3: CASSLWVGAVETQYF; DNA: TGTGCCAGCAGCTTGTGGGTGGGAGCGGTGGAGACCCAGTACTTC
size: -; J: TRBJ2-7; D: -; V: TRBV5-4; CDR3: CASSWGLSGDEQYF; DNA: TGTGCCAGCAGCTGGGGTCTGTCGGGGGACGAGCAGTACTTC
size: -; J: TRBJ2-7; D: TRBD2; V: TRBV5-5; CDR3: CASSEGAVLAGSYEQYF; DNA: TGTGCCAGCAGCGAGGGTGCTGTCCTAGCGGGATCCTACGAGCAGTACTTC
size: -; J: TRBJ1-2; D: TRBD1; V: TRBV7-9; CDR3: CASSRLQGANYGYTF; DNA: TGTGCCAGCAGCCGACTACAGGGGGCTAACTATGGCTACACCTTC
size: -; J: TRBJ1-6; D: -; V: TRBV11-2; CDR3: CASSFENSPLHF; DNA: TGTGCCAGCAGCTTTGAGAATTCACCCCTCCACTTT
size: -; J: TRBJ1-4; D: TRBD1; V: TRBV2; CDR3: CASSETGFSEKLFF; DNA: TGTGCCAGCAGTGAGACAGGGTTTAGCGAAAAACTGTTTTTT
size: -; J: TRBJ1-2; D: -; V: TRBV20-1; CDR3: CSASKVAGEYGYTF; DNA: TGCAGTGCTAGTAAGGTGGCAGGGGAGTATGGCTACACCTTC
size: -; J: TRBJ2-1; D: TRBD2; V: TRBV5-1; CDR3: CASRGRLAGGSSYNEQFF; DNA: TGCGCCAGCAGGGGGCGACTAGCGGGAGGGAGCTCCTACAATGAGCAGTTCTTC
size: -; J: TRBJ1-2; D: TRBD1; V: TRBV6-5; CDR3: CASSKQEGADGYTF; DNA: TGTGCCAGCTCTAAGCAGGAGGGGGCGGATGGCTACACCTTC
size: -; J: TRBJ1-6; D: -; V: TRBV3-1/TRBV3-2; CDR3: CASSQESGNSPLHF; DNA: TGTGCCAGCAGCCAAGAGTCGGGAAATTCACCCCTCCACTTT
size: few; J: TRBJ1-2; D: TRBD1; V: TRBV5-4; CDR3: CASSAGTGNGYTF; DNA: TGTGCCAGCAGTGCCGGGACAGGGAACGGCTACACCTTC
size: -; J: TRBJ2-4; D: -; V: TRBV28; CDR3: CASSLITLAKNIQYF; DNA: TGTGCCAGCAGTTTAATTACTCTAGCCAAAAACATTCAGTACTTC
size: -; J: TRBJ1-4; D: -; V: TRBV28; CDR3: CASSLEGANEKLFF; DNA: TGTGCCAGCAGTTTAGAAGGGGCTAATGAAAAACTGTTTTTT
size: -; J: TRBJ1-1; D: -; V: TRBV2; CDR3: CASSDTNTEAFF; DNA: TGTGCCAGCAGTGACACAAACACTGAAGCTTTCTTT